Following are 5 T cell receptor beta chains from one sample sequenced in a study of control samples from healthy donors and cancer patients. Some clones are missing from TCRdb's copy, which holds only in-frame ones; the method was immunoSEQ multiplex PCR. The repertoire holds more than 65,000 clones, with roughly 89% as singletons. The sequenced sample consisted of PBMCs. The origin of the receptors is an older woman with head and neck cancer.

The CDR3 region is CASSSYSGRVYEQYF. In nucleotides, the CDR3 is TGTGCCAGCAGTAGCTATAGCGGGAGGGTCTACGAGCAGTACTTC. The V gene is TRBV27, the J gene TRBJ2-7; TRBD2 matches 11 bases. V shed 5 bases, J shed 3 bases, and the junction held 6 bases outside the gene matches. Germline CDR1 reads MNHEY; CDR2 reads SMNVEV (reference sequence). The length of the CDR3 is 15 residues.

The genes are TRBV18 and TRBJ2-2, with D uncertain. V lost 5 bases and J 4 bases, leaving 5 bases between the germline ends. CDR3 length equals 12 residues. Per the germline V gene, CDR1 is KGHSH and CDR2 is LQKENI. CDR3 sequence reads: CASSRSTGELFF. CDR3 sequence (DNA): TGTGCCAGCTCAAGGAGCACCGGGGAGCTGTTTTTT.

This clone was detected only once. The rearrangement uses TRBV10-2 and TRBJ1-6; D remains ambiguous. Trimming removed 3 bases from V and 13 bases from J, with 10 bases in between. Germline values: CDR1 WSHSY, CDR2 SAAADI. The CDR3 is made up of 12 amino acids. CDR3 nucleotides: TGCGCCAGCAGTGATTCCTTTCCCCCCCTCCACTTT. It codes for CASSDSFPPLHF.

Written as DNA, the CDR3 is TGTGCCAACCAGGGACCGAATTACAATGAGCAGTTCTTC. This gives the protein CANQGPNYNEQFF. The V and J genes are TRBV2 and TRBJ2-1, with D perhaps being TRBD1 or TRBD2 (5 bases each). The ends were cut back, 10 bases at V and 4 bases at J, with 14 bases in the middle. Germline loops: CDR1 SNHLY, CDR2 FYNNEI. The CDR3 spans 13 residues.

The DNA of the CDR3 is TGTGCCAGCAGTGAAACCGGGACCCACACAGATACGCAGTATTTT. This gives the protein CASSETGTHTDTQYF. The chain has TRBV6-1 and TRBJ2-3; D could derive from TRBD1 or TRBD2 (5 bases each). Germline V gives CDR1 MNHNS, CDR2 SASEGT. The CDR3 length is 15 residues. Trimming left V 2 bases short and J 2 bases short, with 11 bases between.